Listed here are 10 T cell receptor beta chains from one sample, sequenced in a study of blood T cell repertoires in COVID-19. Measured with immunoSEQ multiplex PCR; TCRdb has only the in-frame clones, and not every one. The data contain over 55,000 clones, approximately 85% of them singletons. Sequenced material: peripheral blood. These receptors were collected from a man aged 45 to 65 with acute or convalescent COVID-19.

The V call is TRBV10-1, the J call TRBJ2-7; D may be TRBD1 (6 bases). The CDR3 totals 17 residues. Germline CDR1 and CDR2: WNHNN and SYGVQD (reference sequence). The ends were cut back, 5 bases at V and 3 bases at J, with 23 bases in the middle. This CDR3 reads CASSIYRATHRSYEQYV. In DNA form, the CDR3 reads TGCGCCAGCAGTATATACAGGGCAACCCACCGCAGCTACGAGCAGTACGTC.

The chain has TRBV5-1 and TRBJ1-1; D perhaps matches TRBD1 (5 bases). V was trimmed by 5 bases and J by 0 bases, leaving 8 bases between them. Germline CDR1 and CDR2: SGHRS and YFSETQ. The CDR3 sequence is 13 residues long. The CDR3 protein is CASSQGMNTEAFF. As DNA, the CDR3 is TGCGCCAGCAGTCAGGGAATGAACACTGAAGCTTTCTTT.

This clone was observed a handful of times. This sequence joins TRBV21-1 and TRBJ2-7; no check of the table's D call, TRBD1, against the DNA was made. TRBV21-1 is designated a pseudogene. This CDR3 has 13 amino acids. CDR3 DNA: TGTGCCAACGACGGACAGGGGGCCCACGAGCAGTACTTC. It is translated as CANDGQGAHEQYF.

The genes are TRBV10-1 and TRBJ2-5, with 9 positions matching TRBD1. V lost 2 bases to trimming and J lost 3 bases; unmatched junction nucleotides: 4. From germline, CDR1 is WNHNN and CDR2 SYGVQD (reference sequence). The CDR3 covers 15 residues. As DNA, the CDR3 is TGCGCCAGCAGTGAGCACGGACAGGGGAAAGAGACCCAGTACTTC. Protein sequence: CASSEHGQGKETQYF.

The chain employs TRBV6-6 and TRBJ2-1; 8 bases match TRBD2. J gave up 8 bases and V 5 bases, and 14 bases lay outside the gene matches. The CDR3 sequence is 16 residues long. Germline V gives CDR1 MNHNY, CDR2 SVGAGI (reference sequence). CDR3 nucleotides: TGTGCCAGCAGTACGTCTCGGGGGGGCGATTGGTATGAGCAGTTCTTC. The encoded protein is CASSTSRGGDWYEQFF.

J is TRBJ2-7 and V is TRBV10-3; D is possibly TRBD1 (6 bases). With 7 bases removed from V and 1 base from J, the gap between germline ends came to 14 bases. From germline, CDR1 is ENHRY and CDR2 SYGVKD. The CDR3 extends over 14 amino acids. The CDR3 sequence: CAINAGTRSYEQYF. The CDR3 DNA reads as TGTGCCATCAACGCCGGGACAAGATCCTACGAGCAGTACTTC.

This clone came up a few times. J is TRBJ1-1 and V is TRBV12-5; 7 bases line up with TRBD1. Germline CDR1 is LGHNT and CDR2 is FRNRAP. V lost 7 bases and J lost 0; bases outside the gene matches: 8. There are 15 residues in the CDR3. The CDR3 sequence: CASAPGQAMNTEAFF. CDR3 nucleotides: TGTGCTAGTGCCCCAGGACAGGCGATGAACACTGAAGCTTTCTTT.

In nucleotides, the CDR3 is TGTGCCAGCAGCACCCGACTAGCGGGGGCCTCTGGGACCCAGTACTTC. This codes for CASSTRLAGASGTQYF. The chain is built from TRBV11-2 and TRBJ2-5; TRBD2 agrees at 12 bases. V trimming: 5 bases; J trimming: 7 bases; junction bases outside the gene matches: 11. The V gene's germline CDR1 is SGHAT and CDR2 FQNNGV. The CDR3 is 16 amino acids.

This clone was observed many times. Other DNA sequences of this sample code for an identical CDR3. This chain links TRBV3-1 (or the pseudogene TRBV3-2) with TRBJ1-2; 11 bases align to TRBD1. Germline CDR1 reads LGHDT; CDR2 reads YNNKEL (reference sequence). CDR3 length: 14 amino acids. V was clipped by 4 bases and J by 4 bases; unmatched bases: 2. CDR3 in amino acids: CASSLGTGGYGYTF. CDR3 DNA: TGTGCCAGCAGCCTGGGGACAGGGGGCTATGGCTACACCTTC.

V and J are TRBV7-2 and TRBJ2-3; 7 positions match TRBD2. The CDR3 covers 15 residues. The V gene's germline CDR1 is SGHTA and CDR2 FQGNSA. With 4 bases clipped from V and 6 bases from J, the junction kept 10 bases outside the gene matches. CDR3 bases: TGTGCCAGCAGCTCCACCAGCGGGGCCTGGGATACGCAGTATTTT. This sequence encodes CASSSTSGAWDTQYF.